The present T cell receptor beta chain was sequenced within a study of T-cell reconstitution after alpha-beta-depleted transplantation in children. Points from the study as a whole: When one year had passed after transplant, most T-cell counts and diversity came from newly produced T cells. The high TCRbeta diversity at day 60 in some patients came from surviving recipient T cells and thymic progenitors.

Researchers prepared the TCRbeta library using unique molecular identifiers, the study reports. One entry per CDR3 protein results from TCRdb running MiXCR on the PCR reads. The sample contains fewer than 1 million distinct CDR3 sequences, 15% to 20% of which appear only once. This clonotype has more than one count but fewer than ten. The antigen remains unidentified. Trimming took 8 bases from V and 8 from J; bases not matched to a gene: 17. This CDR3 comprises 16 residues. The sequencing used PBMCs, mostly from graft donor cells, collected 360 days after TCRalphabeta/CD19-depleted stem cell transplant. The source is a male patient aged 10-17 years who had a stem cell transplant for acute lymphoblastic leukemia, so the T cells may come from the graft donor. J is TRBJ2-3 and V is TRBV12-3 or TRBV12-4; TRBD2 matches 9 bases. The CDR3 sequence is CASAGLAGLPGGTQYF. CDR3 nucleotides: TGTGCCAGCGCGGGTCTAGCGGGGCTTCCTGGGGGTACGCAGTATTTT.